Each of the 4 T cell receptor beta chains below was sequenced from the same sample in a study of T cell clusters in autoimmune cytopenias. TRB amplification used around 0.25 ug of peripheral blood genomic DNA. Multiplex touch-down PCR amplified TRB using TRB-A and TRB-B pools in one tube. TCRdb reprocessed the multiplex PCR reads and stores each CDR3 protein as one record, lacking DNA. Here the sample table reports some 6,000 distinct CDR3 sequences. The sample also formed part of further work on T cell repertoires in aging, cancer and after chemotherapy.

What was sequenced was peripheral blood. The origin of the receptors is a human donor in good health.

By frequency, this clonotype registers medium-sized. This chain links TRBV5-4 with TRBJ2-5; absent DNA, TCRdb's TRBD2 call cannot be checked. The CDR3 length is 14 residues. From germline, CDR1 is SGHNT and CDR2 YYREEE (reference sequence). This chain's CDR3 is CASYYGREGQTQYF. Based on the CDR3 plus reference TRBV5-4 and TRBJ2-5, the full variable domain is ETGVTQSPTHLIKTRGQQVTLRCSSQSGHNTVSWYQQALGQGPQFIFQYYREEENGRGNFPPRFSGLQFPNYSSELNVNALELDDSALYLCASYYGREGQTQYFGPGTRLLVL.

This chain connects TRBV27 to TRBJ2-7. Germline V gene sequence: CDR1 MNHEY, CDR2 SMNVEV (reference sequence). This CDR3 is 13 amino acids long. The CDR3 is CASSVISAAEQYF.

This clonotype is identified as medium-sized from frequency. The chain combines TRBV6-1 with TRBJ1-2. The CDR3 is 12 residues long. CDR1 MNHNS and CDR2 SASEGT come from the germline V gene. The CDR3 region is CASDQEGHGYTF.

This clonotype is identified as medium-sized from frequency. This chain uses TRBV19 with TRBJ2-7; with no DNA, the TCRdb D assignment of TRBD2 cannot be verified. The germline V gene has CDR1 LNHDA and CDR2 SQIVND (reference sequence). The CDR3 has 17 amino acids. CDR3 in amino acids: CASSPWTSGRPTYEQYF.